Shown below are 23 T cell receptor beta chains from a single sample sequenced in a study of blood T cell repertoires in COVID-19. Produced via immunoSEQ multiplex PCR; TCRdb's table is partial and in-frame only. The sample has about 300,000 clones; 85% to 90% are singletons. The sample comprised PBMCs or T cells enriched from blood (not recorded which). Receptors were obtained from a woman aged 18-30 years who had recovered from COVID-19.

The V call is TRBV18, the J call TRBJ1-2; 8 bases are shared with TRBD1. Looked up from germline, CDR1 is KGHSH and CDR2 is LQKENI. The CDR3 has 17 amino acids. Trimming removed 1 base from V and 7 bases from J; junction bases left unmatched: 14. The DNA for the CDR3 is TGTGCCAGCTCACCACGGACAGGGCAGTTGGGGGTAGCTGGCTACACCTTC. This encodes CASSPRTGQLGVAGYTF.

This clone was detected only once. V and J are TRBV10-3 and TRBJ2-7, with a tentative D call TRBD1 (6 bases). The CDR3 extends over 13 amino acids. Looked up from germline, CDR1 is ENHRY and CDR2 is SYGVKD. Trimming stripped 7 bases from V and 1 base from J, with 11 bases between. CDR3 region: CAINPGVSYEQYF. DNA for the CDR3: TGTGCCATCAATCCAGGGGTTTCCTACGAGCAGTACTTC.

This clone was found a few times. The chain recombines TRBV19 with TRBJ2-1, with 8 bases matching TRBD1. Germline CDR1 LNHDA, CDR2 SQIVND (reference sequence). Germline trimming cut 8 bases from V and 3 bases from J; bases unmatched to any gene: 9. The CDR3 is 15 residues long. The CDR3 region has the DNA TGTGCCAGTCGACAGGGGAATTTGGACTACAATGAGCAGTTCTTC. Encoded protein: CASRQGNLDYNEQFF.

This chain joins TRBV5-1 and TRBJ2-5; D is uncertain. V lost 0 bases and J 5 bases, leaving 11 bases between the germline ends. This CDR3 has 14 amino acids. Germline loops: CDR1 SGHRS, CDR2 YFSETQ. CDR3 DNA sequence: TGCGCCAGCAGCTTGGACACCCCCGGGGAGACCCAGTACTTC. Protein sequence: CASSLDTPGETQYF.

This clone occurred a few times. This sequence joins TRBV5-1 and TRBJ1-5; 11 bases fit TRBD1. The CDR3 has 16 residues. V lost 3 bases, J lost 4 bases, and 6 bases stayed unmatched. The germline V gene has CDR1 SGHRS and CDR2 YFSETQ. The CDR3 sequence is CASSWGTGGPNQPQHF. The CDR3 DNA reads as TGCGCCAGCAGCTGGGGGACAGGGGGTCCGAATCAGCCCCAGCATTTT.

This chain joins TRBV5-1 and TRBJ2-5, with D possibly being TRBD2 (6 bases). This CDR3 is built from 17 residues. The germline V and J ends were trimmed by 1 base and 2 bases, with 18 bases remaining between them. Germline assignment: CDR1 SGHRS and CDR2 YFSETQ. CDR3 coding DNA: TGCGCCAGCAGCTTGTATGAGAGGCGGGGTCCTCAAGAGACCCAGTACTTC. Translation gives CASSLYERRGPQETQYF.

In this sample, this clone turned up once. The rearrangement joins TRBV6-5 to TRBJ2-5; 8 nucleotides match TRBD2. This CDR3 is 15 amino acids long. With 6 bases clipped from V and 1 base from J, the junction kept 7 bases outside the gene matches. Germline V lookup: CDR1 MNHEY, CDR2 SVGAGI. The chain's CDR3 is CASRHTSGAQETQYF. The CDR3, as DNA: TGTGCCAGCAGGCACACTAGCGGAGCCCAAGAGACCCAGTACTTC.

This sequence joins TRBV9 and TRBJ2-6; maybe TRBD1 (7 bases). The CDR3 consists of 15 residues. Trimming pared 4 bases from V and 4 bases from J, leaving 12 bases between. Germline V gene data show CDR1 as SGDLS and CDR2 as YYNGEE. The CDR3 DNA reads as TGTGCCAGCAGCCCAGGGGGGACCGGGGCCAACGTCCTGACTTTC. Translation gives CASSPGGTGANVLTF.

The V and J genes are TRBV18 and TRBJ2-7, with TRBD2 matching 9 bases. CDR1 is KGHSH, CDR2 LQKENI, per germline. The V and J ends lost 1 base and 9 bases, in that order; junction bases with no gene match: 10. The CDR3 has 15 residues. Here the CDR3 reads CASSPRPSGNGLQYF. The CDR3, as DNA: TGTGCCAGCTCACCACGGCCTAGCGGGAACGGTTTGCAGTACTTC.

Written as DNA, the CDR3 is TGTGCCAGTAGTCCGGGACAGGGGGCTTACGAGCAGTACTTC. Its protein is CASSPGQGAYEQYF. The chain links TRBV19 to TRBJ2-7, with 12 nucleotides matching TRBD1. The ends lost 5 bases at V and 4 bases at J; junction bases unmatched: 3. Looked up from germline, CDR1 is LNHDA and CDR2 is SQIVND (reference sequence). This CDR3 contains 14 residues. The entire variable domain, with the rest obtained from reference TRBV19 and TRBJ2-7, is as follows: DGGITQSPKYLFRKEGQNVTLSCEQNLNHDAMYWYRQDPGQGLRLIYYSQIVNDFQKGDIAEGYSVSREKKESFPLTVTSAQKNPTAFYLCASSPGQGAYEQYFGPGTRLTVT.

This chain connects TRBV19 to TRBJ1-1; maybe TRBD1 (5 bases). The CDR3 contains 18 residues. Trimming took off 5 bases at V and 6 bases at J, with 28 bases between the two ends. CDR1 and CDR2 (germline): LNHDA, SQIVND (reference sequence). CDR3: CASSRRGTLSYSRAEAFF. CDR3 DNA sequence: TGTGCCAGTAGTCGACGGGGGACCTTATCCTATTCGCGAGCTGAAGCTTTCTTT. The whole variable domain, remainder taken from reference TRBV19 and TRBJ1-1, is DGGITQSPKYLFRKEGQNVTLSCEQNLNHDAMYWYRQDPGQGLRLIYYSQIVNDFQKGDIAEGYSVSREKKESFPLTVTSAQKNPTAFYLCASSRRGTLSYSRAEAFFGQGTRLTVV.

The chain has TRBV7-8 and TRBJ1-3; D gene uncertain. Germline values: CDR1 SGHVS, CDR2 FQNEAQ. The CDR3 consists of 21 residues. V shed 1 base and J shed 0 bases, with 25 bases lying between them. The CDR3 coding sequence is TGTGCCAGCAGCTTAGGATGGTCGTCCCCTAGCTCCCGCTACTCTGGAAACACCATATATTTT. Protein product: CASSLGWSSPSSRYSGNTIYF.

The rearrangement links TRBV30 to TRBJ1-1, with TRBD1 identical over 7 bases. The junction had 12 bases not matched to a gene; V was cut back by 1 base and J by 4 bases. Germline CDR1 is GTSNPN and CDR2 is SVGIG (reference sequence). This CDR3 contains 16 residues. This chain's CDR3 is CAWSEQGRGLVTEAFF. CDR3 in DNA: TGTGCCTGGAGTGAACAGGGGAGAGGTTTGGTCACTGAAGCTTTCTTT.

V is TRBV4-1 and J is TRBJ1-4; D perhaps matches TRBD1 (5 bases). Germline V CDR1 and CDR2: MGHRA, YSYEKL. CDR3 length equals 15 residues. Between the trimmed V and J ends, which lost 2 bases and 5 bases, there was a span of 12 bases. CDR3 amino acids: CASSQQRQINEKLFF. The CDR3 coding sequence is TGCGCCAGCAGCCAACAGAGACAGATAAATGAAAAACTGTTTTTT.

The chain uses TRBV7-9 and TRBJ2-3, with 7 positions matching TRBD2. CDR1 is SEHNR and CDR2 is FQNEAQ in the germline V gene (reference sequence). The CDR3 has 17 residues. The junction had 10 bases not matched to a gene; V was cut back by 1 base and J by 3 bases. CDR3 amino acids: CASSLGIDGLGTDTQYF. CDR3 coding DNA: TGTGCCAGCAGCTTAGGGATAGATGGACTAGGAACAGATACGCAGTATTTT.

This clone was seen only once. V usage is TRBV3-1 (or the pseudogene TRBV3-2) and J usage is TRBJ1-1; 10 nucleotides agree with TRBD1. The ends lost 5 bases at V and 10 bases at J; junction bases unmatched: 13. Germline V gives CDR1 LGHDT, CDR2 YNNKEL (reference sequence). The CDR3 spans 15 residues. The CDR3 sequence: CASSTRQGANGRAFF. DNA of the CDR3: TGTGCCAGCAGCACACGACAGGGGGCAAATGGTAGAGCTTTCTTT.

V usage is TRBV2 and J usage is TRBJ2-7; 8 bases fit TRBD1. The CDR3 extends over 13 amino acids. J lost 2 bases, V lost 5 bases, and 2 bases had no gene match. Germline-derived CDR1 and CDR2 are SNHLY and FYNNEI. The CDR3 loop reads CASSSGGPYEQYF. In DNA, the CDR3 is TGTGCCAGCAGTTCAGGGGGCCCCTACGAGCAGTACTTC.

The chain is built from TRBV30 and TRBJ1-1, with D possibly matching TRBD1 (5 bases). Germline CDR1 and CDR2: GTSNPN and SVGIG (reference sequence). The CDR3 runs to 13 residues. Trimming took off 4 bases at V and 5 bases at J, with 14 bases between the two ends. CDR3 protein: CAWKWAGGTEAFF. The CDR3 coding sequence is TGTGCCTGGAAGTGGGCGGGGGGAACTGAAGCTTTCTTT.

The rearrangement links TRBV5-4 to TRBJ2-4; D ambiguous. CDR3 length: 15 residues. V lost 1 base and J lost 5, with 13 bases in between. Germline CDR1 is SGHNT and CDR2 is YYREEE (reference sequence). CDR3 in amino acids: CASSLKLAEENIQYF. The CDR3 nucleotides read TGTGCCAGCAGCTTGAAGTTGGCAGAAGAAAACATTCAGTACTTC.

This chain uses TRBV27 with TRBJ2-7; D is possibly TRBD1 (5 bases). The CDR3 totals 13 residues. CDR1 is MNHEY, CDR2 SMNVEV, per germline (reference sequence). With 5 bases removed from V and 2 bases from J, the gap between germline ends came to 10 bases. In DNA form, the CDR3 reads TGTGCCAGCAGTCAGGGTTCGGCCTACGAGCAGTACTTC. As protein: CASSQGSAYEQYF.

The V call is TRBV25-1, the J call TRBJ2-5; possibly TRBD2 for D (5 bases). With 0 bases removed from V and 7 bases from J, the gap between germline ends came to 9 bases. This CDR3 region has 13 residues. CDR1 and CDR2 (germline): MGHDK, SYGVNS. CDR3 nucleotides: TGTGCCAGCAGTGAATATAACGAGGGGACCCAGTACTTC. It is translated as CASSEYNEGTQYF. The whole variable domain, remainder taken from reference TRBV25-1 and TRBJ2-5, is EADIYQTPRYLVIGTGKKITLECSQTMGHDKMYWYQQDPGMELHLIHYSYGVNSTEKGDLSSESTVSRIRTEHFPLTLESARPSHTSQYLCASSEYNEGTQYFGPGTRLLVL.

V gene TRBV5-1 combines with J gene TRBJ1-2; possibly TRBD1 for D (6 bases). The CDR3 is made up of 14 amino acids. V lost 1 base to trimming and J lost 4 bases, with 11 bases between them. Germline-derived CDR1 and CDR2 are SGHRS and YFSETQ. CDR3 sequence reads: CASSLSSGAYGYTF. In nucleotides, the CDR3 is TGCGCCAGCAGCTTGAGTTCAGGGGCCTATGGCTACACCTTC.

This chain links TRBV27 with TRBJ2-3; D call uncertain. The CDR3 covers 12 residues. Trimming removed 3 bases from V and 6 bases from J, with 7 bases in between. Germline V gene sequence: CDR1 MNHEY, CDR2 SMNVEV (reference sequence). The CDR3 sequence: CASSFTADTQYF. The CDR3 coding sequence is TGTGCCAGCAGTTTCACAGCCGATACGCAGTATTTT.